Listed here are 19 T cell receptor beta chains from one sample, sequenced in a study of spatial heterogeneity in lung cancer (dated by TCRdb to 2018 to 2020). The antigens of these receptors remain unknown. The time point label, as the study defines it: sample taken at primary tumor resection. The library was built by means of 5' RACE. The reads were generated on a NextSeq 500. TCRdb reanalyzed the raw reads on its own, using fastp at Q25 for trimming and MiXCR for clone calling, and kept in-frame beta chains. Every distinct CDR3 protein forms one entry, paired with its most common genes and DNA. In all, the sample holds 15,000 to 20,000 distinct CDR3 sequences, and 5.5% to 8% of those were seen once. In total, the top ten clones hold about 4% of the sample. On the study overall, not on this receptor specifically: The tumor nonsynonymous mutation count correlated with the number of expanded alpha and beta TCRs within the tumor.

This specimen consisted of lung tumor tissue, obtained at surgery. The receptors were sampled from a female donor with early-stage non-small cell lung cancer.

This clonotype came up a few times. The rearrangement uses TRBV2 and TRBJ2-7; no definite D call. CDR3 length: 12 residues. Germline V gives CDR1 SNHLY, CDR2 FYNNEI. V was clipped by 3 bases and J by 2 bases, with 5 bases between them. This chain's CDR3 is CASSDWAYEQYF. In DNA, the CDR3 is TGTGCCAGCAGTGATTGGGCCTACGAGCAGTACTTC.

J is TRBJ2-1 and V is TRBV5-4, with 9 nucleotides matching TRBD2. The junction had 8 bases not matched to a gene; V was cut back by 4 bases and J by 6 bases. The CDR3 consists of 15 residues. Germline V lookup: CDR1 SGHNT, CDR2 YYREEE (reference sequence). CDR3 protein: CASSSSGSRANEQFF. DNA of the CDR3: TGTGCCAGCAGCAGTAGCGGGAGTCGGGCCAATGAGCAGTTCTTC.

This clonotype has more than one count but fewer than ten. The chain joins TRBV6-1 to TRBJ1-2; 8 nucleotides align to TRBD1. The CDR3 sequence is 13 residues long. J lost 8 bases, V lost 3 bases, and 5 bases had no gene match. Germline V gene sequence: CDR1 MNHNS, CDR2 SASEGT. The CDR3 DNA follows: TGTGCCAGCAGTGACCGGACAGGGAGGGGCTACACCTTC. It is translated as CASSDRTGRGYTF.

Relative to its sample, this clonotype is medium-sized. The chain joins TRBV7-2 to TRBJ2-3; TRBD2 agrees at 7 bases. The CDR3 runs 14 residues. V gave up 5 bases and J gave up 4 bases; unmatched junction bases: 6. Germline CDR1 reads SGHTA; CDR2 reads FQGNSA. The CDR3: CASSRGLESDTQYF. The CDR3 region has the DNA TGTGCCAGCAGCCGAGGACTAGAGTCAGATACGCAGTATTTT.

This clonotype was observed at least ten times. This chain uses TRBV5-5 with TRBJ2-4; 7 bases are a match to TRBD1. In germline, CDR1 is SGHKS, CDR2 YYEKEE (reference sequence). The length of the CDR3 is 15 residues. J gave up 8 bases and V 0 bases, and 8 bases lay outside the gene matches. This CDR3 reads CASSLARQGVDIQYF. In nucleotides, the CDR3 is TGTGCCAGCAGCTTGGCCAGACAGGGTGTGGACATTCAGTACTTC.

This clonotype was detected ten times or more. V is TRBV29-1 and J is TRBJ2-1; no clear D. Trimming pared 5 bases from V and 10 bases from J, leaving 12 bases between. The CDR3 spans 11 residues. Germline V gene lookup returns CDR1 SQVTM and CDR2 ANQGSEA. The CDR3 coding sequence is TGCAGCGTTAACCGGGCCGGGGAGCAGTTCTTC. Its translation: CSVNRAGEQFF.

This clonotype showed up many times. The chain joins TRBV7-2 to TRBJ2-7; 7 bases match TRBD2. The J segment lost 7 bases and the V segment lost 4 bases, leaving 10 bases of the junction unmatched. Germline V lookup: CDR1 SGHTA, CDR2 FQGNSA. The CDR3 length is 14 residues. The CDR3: CASSSPGRAGEQYF. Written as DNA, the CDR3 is TGTGCCAGCAGCTCCCCTGGGAGGGCAGGGGAGCAGTACTTC.

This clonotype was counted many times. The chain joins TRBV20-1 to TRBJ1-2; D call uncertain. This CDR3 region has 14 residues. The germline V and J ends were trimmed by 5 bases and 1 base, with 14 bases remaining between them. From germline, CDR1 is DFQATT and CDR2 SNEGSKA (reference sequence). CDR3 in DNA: TGCAGTGCTGGGCATCTTGGCAGTAACTATGGCTACACCTTC. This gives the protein CSAGHLGSNYGYTF.

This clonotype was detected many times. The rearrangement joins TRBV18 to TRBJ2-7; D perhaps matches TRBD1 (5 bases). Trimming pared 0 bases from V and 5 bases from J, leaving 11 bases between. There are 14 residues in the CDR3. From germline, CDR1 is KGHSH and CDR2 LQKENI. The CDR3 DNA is TGTGCCAGCTCACCACCGAAGGGGTCGGACGAGCAGTACTTC. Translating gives CASSPPKGSDEQYF.

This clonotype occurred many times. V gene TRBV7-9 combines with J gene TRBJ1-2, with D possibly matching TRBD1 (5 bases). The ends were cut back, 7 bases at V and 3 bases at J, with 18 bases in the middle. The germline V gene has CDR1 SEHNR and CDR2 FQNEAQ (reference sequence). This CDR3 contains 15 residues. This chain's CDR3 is CASTTGGNGDYGYTF. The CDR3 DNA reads TGTGCCAGCACCACAGGAGGGAATGGTGACTATGGCTACACCTTC.

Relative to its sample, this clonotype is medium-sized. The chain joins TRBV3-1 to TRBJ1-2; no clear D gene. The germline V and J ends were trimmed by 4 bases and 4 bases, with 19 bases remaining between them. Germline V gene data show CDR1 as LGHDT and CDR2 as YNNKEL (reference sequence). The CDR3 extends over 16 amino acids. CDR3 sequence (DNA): TGTGCCAGCAGCCGAGCTGGATCACAGAGATCCTATGGCTACACCTTC. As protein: CASSRAGSQRSYGYTF.

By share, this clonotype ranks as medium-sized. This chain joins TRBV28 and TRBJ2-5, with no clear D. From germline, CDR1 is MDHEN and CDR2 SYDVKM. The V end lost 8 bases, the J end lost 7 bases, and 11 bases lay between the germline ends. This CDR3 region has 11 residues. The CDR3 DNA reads TGTGCCAGCCATTCATTCGCGACCCAGTACTTC. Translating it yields CASHSFATQYF.

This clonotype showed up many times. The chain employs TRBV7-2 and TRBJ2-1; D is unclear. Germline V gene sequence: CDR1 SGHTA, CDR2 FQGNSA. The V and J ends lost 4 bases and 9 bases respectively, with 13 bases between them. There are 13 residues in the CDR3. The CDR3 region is CASSSDTGGEQFF. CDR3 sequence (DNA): TGTGCCAGCAGCTCCGACACGGGCGGTGAGCAGTTCTTC.

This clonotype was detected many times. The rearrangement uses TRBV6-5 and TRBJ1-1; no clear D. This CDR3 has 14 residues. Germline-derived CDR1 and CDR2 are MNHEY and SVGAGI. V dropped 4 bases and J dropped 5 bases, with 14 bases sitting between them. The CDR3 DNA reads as TGTGCCAGCAGTTCCTACCTTGTCGGGACTGAAGCTTTCTTT. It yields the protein CASSSYLVGTEAFF.

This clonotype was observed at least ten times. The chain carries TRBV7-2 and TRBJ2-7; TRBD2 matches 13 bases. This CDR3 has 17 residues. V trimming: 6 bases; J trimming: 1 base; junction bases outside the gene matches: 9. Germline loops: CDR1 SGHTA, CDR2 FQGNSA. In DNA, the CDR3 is TGTGCCAGCAGTATAACCGGGACTAGCGGGGTATCCTACGAGCAGTACTTC. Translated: CASSITGTSGVSYEQYF. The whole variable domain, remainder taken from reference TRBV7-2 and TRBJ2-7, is GAGVSQSPSNKVTEKGKDVELRCDPISGHTALYWYRQSLGQGLEFLIYFQGNSAPDKSGLPSDRFSAERTGGSVSTLTIQRTQQEDSAVYLCASSITGTSGVSYEQYFGPGTRLTVT.

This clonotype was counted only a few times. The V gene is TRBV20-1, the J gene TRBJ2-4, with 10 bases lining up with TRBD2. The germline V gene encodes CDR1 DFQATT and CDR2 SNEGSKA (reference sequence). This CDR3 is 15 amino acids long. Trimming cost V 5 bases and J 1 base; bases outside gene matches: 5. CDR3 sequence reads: CSASGLARAKNIQYF. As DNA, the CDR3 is TGCAGTGCTTCGGGACTAGCGAGGGCCAAAAACATTCAGTACTTC.

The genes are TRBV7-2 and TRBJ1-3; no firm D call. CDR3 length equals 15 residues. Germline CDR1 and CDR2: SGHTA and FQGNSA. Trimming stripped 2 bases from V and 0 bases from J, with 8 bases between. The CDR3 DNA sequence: TGTGCCAGCAGCTTACTAATCACCTCTGGAAACACCATATATTTT. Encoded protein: CASSLLITSGNTIYF.

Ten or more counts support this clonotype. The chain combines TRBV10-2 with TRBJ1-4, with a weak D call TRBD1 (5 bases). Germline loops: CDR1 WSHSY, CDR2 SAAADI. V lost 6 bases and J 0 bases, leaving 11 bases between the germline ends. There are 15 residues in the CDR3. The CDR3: CASSPGGATNEKLFF. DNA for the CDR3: TGCGCCAGCAGCCCGGGAGGGGCAACTAATGAAAAACTGTTTTTT.

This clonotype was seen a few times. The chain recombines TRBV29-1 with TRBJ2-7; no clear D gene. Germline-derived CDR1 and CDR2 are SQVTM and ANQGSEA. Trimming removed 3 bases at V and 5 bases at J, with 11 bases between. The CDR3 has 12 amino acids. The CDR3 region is CSVDPGSDEQYF. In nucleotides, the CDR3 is TGCAGCGTTGATCCCGGCTCGGACGAGCAGTACTTC.